The source of this T cell receptor (beta chain) is a study of T cell changes during pregnancy in multiple sclerosis. The V and J ends lost 5 bases and 5 bases respectively, with 13 bases between them. The CDR3 is made up of 13 amino acids. Germline V gives CDR1 MGHDK, CDR2 SYGVNS. The method was immunoSEQ multiplex PCR; TCRdb's version includes in-frame clones alone and lacks a portion of them. The table shows over 40,000 clones, with roughly 90% occurring only once. The sample was peripheral blood, taken in the second trimester of pregnancy. The chain links TRBV25-1 to TRBJ2-7, with D tentatively TRBD1 (5 bases). The TCR sequence derives from a female donor in good health, enrolled as a control in a pregnancy study. DNA for the CDR3: TGTGCCAGCAGTTTTTCTCAGGGTAACGAGCAGTACTTC. Protein sequence: CASSFSQGNEQYF.